This T cell receptor beta chain emerged from a study of blood T cells in healthy people across ages. The CDR3 totals 15 residues. Germline CDR1 SGHDT, CDR2 YYEEEE. V lost 4 bases, J lost 4 bases, and 17 bases lay in between. The sample holds a few counts of this clonotype. Primed by a sample-barcoded 5' primer and a J-beta primer mix, a second PCR proceeded for 7 to 11 cycles. TCRdb fed the 5' RACE reads into MiXCR, producing one record per CDR3 protein. Altogether 500,000 to 550,000 distinct CDR3 sequences are present, more than 20% being singletons, with the ten largest covering around 10%. Separately, the same data were catalogued under a study of T cells of mothers and their children.

This TCR derives from a boy between 10 and 17 years old in good health. Specimen: blood. The gene calls are TRBV5-6 and TRBJ2-5; maybe TRBD2 (6 bases). The CDR3 region has the DNA TGTGCCAGCAGCAAAACGCGGGAACTAGGAGAGACCCAGTACTTC. As protein: CASSKTRELGETQYF.